This T cell receptor beta chain derives from a study of T cells in localized non-small cell lung cancer. Study-wide results and caveats: T cell clonality was highest in uninvolved adjacent lung, above tumor. A median approximately 57 of the top 100 tumor clones appeared in adjacent lung.

Sequencing was performed with immunoSEQ multiplex PCR; in TCRdb, only in-frame clones are kept and a portion is missing. The sample has about 1,500 clones, 20% to 30% seen once; the top ten hold around an eighth. Comment on this clone: Its target is not known.

Germline V gene sequence: CDR1 SGHVS, CDR2 FNYEAQ. The CDR3 length is 15 residues. V was trimmed by 4 bases and J by 2 bases, leaving 13 bases between them. The receptor was isolated from a woman between 35 and 75 years old with stage II lung adenocarcinoma. The rearrangement links TRBV7-6 to TRBJ2-3; D gene unclear. The material sequenced was lung tumor tissue, taken before any cancer treatment. The CDR3 loop reads CASSYHRETTDTQYF. CDR3 nucleotide sequence: TGTGCCAGCAGCTACCACAGAGAGACCACAGATACGCAGTATTTT.